The rows below give T cell receptor beta chains drawn from one sample of a study of cytomegalovirus exposure and HLA in healthy donors. Method: immunoSEQ multiplex PCR; TCRdb's copy keeps in-frame clones and lacks some. This sample yields around 300,000 clones, of which nearly 90% are seen a single time; approximately 0.95% belongs to the top ten. Sample: PBMCs. These receptor sequences come from a man between 25 and 39 years old in good health and CMV-seronegative. CDR3s include the opening cysteine and the closing phenylalanine or tryptophan. D genes are given only for firm matches. Clone size is stated in some rows and not others, as once, few, many or a class when expanded.

abundance | j_gene | d_gene | v_gene | CDR3nt | CDR3aa
NA | TRBJ2-2 | NA | TRBV2 | TGTGCCAGCAGCTTGACAGAAAGTACCGGGGAGCTGTTTTTT | CASSLTESTGELFF
NA | TRBJ2-5 | TRBD2 | TRBV7-8 | TGTGCCAGCAGCCCCTTAGTTGGACTAGGTCGCCAAGAGACCCAGTACTTC | CASSPLVGLGRQETQYF
NA | TRBJ2-7 | TRBD2 | TRBV27 | TGTGCCAGCCGCGGACTAGCGGGGAATTCCTACGAGCAGTACTTC | CASRGLAGNSYEQYF
NA | TRBJ2-3 | NA | TRBV4-3 | TGCGCCAGCAGCCCTCAGTCCATGCCAGATACGCAGTATTTT | CASSPQSMPDTQYF
few | TRBJ2-5 | TRBD1 | TRBV5-1 | TGCGCCAGCATCAGGGGGAATAGTGGAGGAGAGACCCAGTACTTC | CASIRGNSGGETQYF
NA | TRBJ1-3 | NA | TRBV6-5 | TGTGCCAGCAGCCTCGGGAACCCATCTGGAAACACCATATATTTT | CASSLGNPSGNTIYF
NA | TRBJ2-7 | NA | TRBV20-1 | TGCAGTGCTAGAACAGGGTACGAGCAGTACTTC | CSARTGYEQYF
NA | TRBJ2-7 | NA | TRBV4-1 | TGCGTCAGCAGCCAAGAAGGAGGGGGGGCCCCCTACGAGCAGTACTTC | CVSSQEGGGAPYEQYF
NA | TRBJ2-7 | NA | TRBV6-1 | TGTGCCAGCAGCTGGCAGCCAGGAGGCGAGCAGTACTTC | CASSWQPGGEQYF
NA | TRBJ2-1 | TRBD1 | TRBV27 | TGTGCCAGCAGTTTATCGCCCGGGACAGGGCGAACCAATGAGCAGTTCTTC | CASSLSPGTGRTNEQFF
NA | TRBJ1-2 | NA | TRBV19 | TGTGCCAGTAATACAGGGATGGACTATGGCTACACCTTC | CASNTGMDYGYTF
NA | TRBJ1-3 | TRBD1 | TRBV6-1 | TGTGCCAGCAGTCCGGGACAGAGAGCAAACACCATATATTTT | CASSPGQRANTIYF
NA | TRBJ1-5 | TRBD1 | TRBV5-6 | TGTGCCAGCAGCTTAGGGGACAGGGGCTATCAGCCCCAGCATTTT | CASSLGDRGYQPQHF
NA | TRBJ1-1 | TRBD1 | TRBV6-5 | TGTGCCAGCAACCACGGGACAGGATTCACTGAAGCTTTCTTT | CASNHGTGFTEAFF
NA | TRBJ1-4 | NA | TRBV2 | TGTGCCAGCAGTGAACGGCGGGGGGCCACTGAAAAACTGTTTTTT | CASSERRGATEKLFF
NA | TRBJ2-7 | TRBD1 | TRBV6-6 | TGTGCCAGCAGTCGACAGGGAGTTAGCTACGAGCAGTACTTC | CASSRQGVSYEQYF
NA | TRBJ2-7 | TRBD1 | TRBV7-8 | TGTGCCAGCAGCTTAGCAAGGGGGACAGGGTACGAGCAGTACTTC | CASSLARGTGYEQYF
NA | TRBJ1-1 | NA | TRBV27 | TGTGCCAGCAGTTCCCAGGGAAGAGGTACTGAAGCTTTCTTT | CASSSQGRGTEAFF
NA | TRBJ2-3 | TRBD2 | TRBV9 | TGTGCCAGCAGCCCGAGTGGCGGGGGGACTAGCACAGATACGCAGTATTTT | CASSPSGGGTSTDTQYF
NA | TRBJ2-1 | NA | TRBV7-8 | TGTGCCAGCAGCTTTCTAAGCGGGTCGTTCAATGAGCAGTTCTTC | CASSFLSGSFNEQFF
NA | TRBJ1-2 | NA | TRBV5-1 | TGCGCCAGCAGCTTGCCGGGGGGTGAAGACTATGGCTACACCTTC | CASSLPGGEDYGYTF
NA | TRBJ2-7 | TRBD1 | TRBV7-9 | TGTGCCAGCAGCTCGGGCCAGGGACAGCGACGACCCTACGAGCAGTACTTC | CASSSGQGQRRPYEQYF
NA | TRBJ2-5 | TRBD1 | TRBV6-5 | TGTGCCAGCAGAATGACAGGGTCGAAGACCCAGTACTTC | CASRMTGSKTQYF
NA | TRBJ2-3 | TRBD1 | TRBV7-2 | TGTGCCAGCAGCTTCGGGACAGGGTTGACAGATACGCAGTATTTT | CASSFGTGLTDTQYF
NA | TRBJ1-5 | NA | TRBV5-6 | TGTGCCAGCAGCTTGGGCAGTATGAGGAGCAATCAGCCCCAGCATTTT | CASSLGSMRSNQPQHF
few | TRBJ1-1 | NA | TRBV7-9 | TGTGCCAGCAGTTCCGCCAGGGATTGGACTGAAGCTTTCTTT | CASSSARDWTEAFF
NA | TRBJ2-2 | TRBD1 | TRBV11-2 | TGTGCCAGCAGCCTCACGACAGGGTCGGTTTTGGACACCGGGGAGCTGTTTTTT | CASSLTTGSVLDTGELFF
NA | TRBJ1-1 | NA | TRBV4-3 | TGCGCCAGCAGCCAAGCCACACAGGGTGAAACTGAAGCTTTCTTT | CASSQATQGETEAFF
NA | TRBJ1-5 | TRBD1 | TRBV5-4 | TGTGCCAGCAGCGTTGACAGGGACCATCAGCCCCAGCATTTT | CASSVDRDHQPQHF
NA | TRBJ1-2 | NA | TRBV7-9 | TGTGCCAGCAGCCCCTCTAACTATGGCTACACCTTC | CASSPSNYGYTF
NA | TRBJ1-1 | NA | TRBV7-9 | TGTGCCAGCAGCTTAGCTATGGGGGAGGACACTGAAGCTTTCTTT | CASSLAMGEDTEAFF
NA | TRBJ1-2 | NA | TRBV6-1 | TGTGCCAGCAGTGAAGTTCTTCGGGGAAACTATGGCTACACCTTC | CASSEVLRGNYGYTF
NA | TRBJ2-7 | TRBD1 | TRBV10-3 | TGTGCCATCAGTGATGAAGGGACAGGGTACTACGAGCAGTACTTC | CAISDEGTGYYEQYF
NA | TRBJ2-2 | NA | TRBV5-4 | TGTGCCAGCAGCTCGACTACCGGGGAGCTGTTTTTT | CASSSTTGELFF
once | TRBJ1-1 | TRBD1 | TRBV27 | TGTGCCAGCAGTACCCGGACAGGGCAAAACACTGAAGCTTTCTTT | CASSTRTGQNTEAFF
NA | TRBJ1-1 | TRBD1 | TRBV4-2 | TGTGCCAGCAGCCAAGTAGGGGGCGGCATGGAAGCTTTCTTT | CASSQVGGGMEAFF
NA | TRBJ1-2 | TRBD1 | TRBV6-1 | TGTGCCAGCAGTGACCGTACAGGGGGGCTCTATGGCTACACCTTC | CASSDRTGGLYGYTF
NA | TRBJ2-1 | TRBD1 | TRBV11-2 | TGTGCCAGCAGCTTGGGGACAGGCCCCAGGAGCTCCTACAATGAGCAGTTCTTC | CASSLGTGPRSSYNEQFF
NA | TRBJ1-1 | NA | TRBV2 | TGTGCCAGCAGTGGAGAGGTCAGCTCGAACACTGAAGCTTTCTTT | CASSGEVSSNTEAFF
once | TRBJ1-4 | NA | TRBV10-2 | TGCGCCAGCAGTGACCCCTCCGGGACATATCACGAAAAACTGTTTTTT | CASSDPSGTYHEKLFF
few | TRBJ2-7 | NA | TRBV7-2 | TGTGCCAGCAGCTCACCGGGAGCTGGGACCTACGAGCAGTACTTC | CASSSPGAGTYEQYF
NA | TRBJ1-1 | NA | TRBV7-9 | TGTGCCAGCAGCTTCAGCGGGACTGAAGCTTTCTTT | CASSFSGTEAFF
NA | TRBJ2-5 | NA | TRBV11-3 | TGTGCCAGCAGTCTAGGGGCTTTAGAGACCCAGTACTTC | CASSLGALETQYF
NA | TRBJ2-2 | TRBD1 | TRBV15 | TGTGCCACCAGCAGATTGGGACAGGGCGCGAACACCGGGGAGCTGTTTTTT | CATSRLGQGANTGELFF
NA | TRBJ2-1 | NA | TRBV19 | TGTGCCAGTAGTATAACGGGCGGGCGTCCTGACAATGAGCAGTTCTTC | CASSITGGRPDNEQFF
NA | TRBJ2-7 | NA | TRBV18 | TGTGCCAGCTCACCGGGAGAGCCCTACGAGCAGTACTTC | CASSPGEPYEQYF
NA | TRBJ2-5 | TRBD1 | TRBV30 | TGTGCCTGGACCATCGGGACAGGTGCAAACCAAGAGACCCAGTACTTC | CAWTIGTGANQETQYF
NA | TRBJ2-3 | TRBD2 | TRBV7-2 | TGTGCCAGCACCCCTACCGGGACTACCACAGATACGCAGTATTTT | CASTPTGTTTDTQYF
NA | TRBJ2-5 | NA | TRBV6-5 | TGTGCCAGCAGCCAAGGGACTCCTGGCCAAGAGACCCAGTACTTC | CASSQGTPGQETQYF
NA | TRBJ1-1 | TRBD1 | TRBV9 | TGTGCCAGCAGCCCAGAGACAGGGGGCACTGAAGCTTTCTTT | CASSPETGGTEAFF
NA | TRBJ1-2 | NA | TRBV11-2 | TGTGCCAGCAGCTTAGATGGAGGGTTTGACTATGGCTACACCTTC | CASSLDGGFDYGYTF
NA | TRBJ2-1 | NA | TRBV5-1 | TGCGCCAGCAGCTTGATTGTGACAGGTAATCTGAATGAGCAGTTCTTC | CASSLIVTGNLNEQFF
NA | TRBJ1-4 | NA | TRBV19 | TGTGCCAGTAGTGGGGCTGGAAAACTGTTTTTT | CASSGAGKLFF
NA | TRBJ1-6 | TRBD1 | TRBV5-7 | TGTGCCAGCAGCCCGACAGGGTCCCTGAATTCACCCCTCCACTTT | CASSPTGSLNSPLHF
NA | TRBJ2-7 | NA | TRBV4-1 | TGCGCCAGCAGCCAAGATAGCAGTACCTACGAGCAGTACTTC | CASSQDSSTYEQYF
NA | TRBJ1-1 | TRBD1 | TRBV5-4 | TGTGCCAGCAGCTTGGGACAGGGGGCGCCCGGCAACACTGAAGCTTTCTTT | CASSLGQGAPGNTEAFF
NA | TRBJ2-3 | TRBD1 | TRBV9 | TGTGCCAGCACCTCACAGGGGACGAGCACAGATACGCAGTATTTT | CASTSQGTSTDTQYF